A selection of T cell receptor beta chains follows, all from one sample in a study of OX40 agonist ivuxolimab in advanced cancers. This table comes from immunoSEQ multiplex PCR, and its TCRdb copy is limited to in-frame clones, with some not included. The profile shows approximately 12,000 clones, about 75% of them singletons. Here the sequenced sample was CD4+ or CD8+ T cells sorted from blood, taken in a trial of the OX40 agonist ivuxolimab. The source of these receptors is an adult with an advanced solid tumor such as melanoma, head and neck, liver or kidney cancer. CDR3s leave out the opening cysteine and the closing phenylalanine or tryptophan.

j_call,v_call,cdr3_aa
TRBJ1-2,TRBV5-4,ASSPTTGASYGYT
TRBJ2-7,TRBV14,ASSQEGTLVYEQY
TRBJ2-7,TRBV28,ASKPSDSDSYEQY
TRBJ2-3,TRBV5-5,ASSLVDGLADTQY
TRBJ2-5,TRBV18,ASSEVMRITVDETQY
TRBJ2-7,TRBV5-1,ASSLAAGRFYEQY
TRBJ1-2,TRBV7-2,ASSLGQGNYGYT
TRBJ2-1,TRBV5-8,ASSLGSERGPYNEQF
TRBJ2-7,TRBV5-6,ASSLRRGHYYEQY
TRBJ2-7,TRBV14,ASSSRTSGEYEQY
TRBJ2-2,TRBV28,ARAGRGGGELF
TRBJ2-3,TRBV6-1,ASSEALRGLAADTQY
TRBJ2-1,TRBV7-3,ASSFLGGNEQF
TRBJ2-1,TRBV27,ASSLRQYNEQF
TRBJ2-3,TRBV7-6,ASSLRRDTQY
TRBJ1-5,TRBV6-5,ASSHSNQPQH
TRBJ2-1,TRBV11-2,ASTRGGRNEQF
TRBJ2-7,TRBV15,ATSRERGATSYEQY
TRBJ2-1,TRBV19,ASSLGGTGFNEQF
TRBJ1-5,TRBV19,ASSMGGANQPQH
TRBJ2-7,TRBV11-2,ASSSGLAGDYEQY
TRBJ2-5,TRBV6-5,AIADRWSGTQY
TRBJ2-7,TRBV21-1,ASSKVRATTYEQY
TRBJ1-4,TRBV7-3,ASSSGDSRFGKLF
TRBJ2-1,TRBV27,ATGPSYNEQF
TRBJ2-1,TRBV6-1,ASRDEGSYNEQF
TRBJ1-2,TRBV19,ATGTAYGYT
TRBJ2-1,TRBV7-3,ASNTWGGSYNEQF